What follows are 6 T cell receptor beta chains derived from one specimen sequenced in a study of CD8 T cells in Susac syndrome (dated by TCRdb to the late 2010s). Library creation used the immunoSEQ multiplex PCR assay. RNA was extracted using the RNeasy kit, and about 0.45 to 1 ug of the RNA was reverse transcribed with random hexamers. In TCRdb, the public reads were trimmed at Q25 with fastp and aligned with MiXCR, with productive beta chains retained. Rows with one shared CDR3 protein collapse into an entry with the most common genes and DNA. Recorded for this sample are roughly 180,000 distinct CDR3 sequences; roughly 94% of them occurred a single time. 0.085% to 0.1% of the sample belongs to the ten largest clones. What was sequenced was CD4+ T cells from PBMCs. The source of these receptors is a human donor with Susac syndrome.

DNA of the CDR3: TGCGCCAGCAGTCAATCGGGTTTACGAAGGGGCTCCGAGCAGTACTTC. Translation: CASSQSGLRRGSEQYF. The chain links TRBV23-1 to TRBJ2-7, with a weak D call TRBD1 (5 bases). TRBV23-1 is reported as an ORF; its role is uncertain. The V gene lost 0 bases and the J gene lost 6 bases, with 18 bases spanning the gap. This CDR3 is 16 amino acids long.

The rearrangement uses TRBV6-5 and TRBJ1-5; a weak D match, TRBD1 (6 bases). The CDR3 spans 13 residues. CDR1 is MNHEY and CDR2 is SVGAGI in the germline V gene. V was shortened by 6 bases and J by 5 bases, with 11 bases between the two germline ends. CDR3 nucleotides: TGTGCCAGCAGAAGAGCAGGGGATCAGCCCCAGCATTTT. It yields the protein CASRRAGDQPQHF.

There are a few counts of this clonotype. The V and J genes are TRBV29-1 and TRBJ2-3; no definite D call. CDR1 and CDR2 from the germline V gene are SQVTM and ANQGSEA. This CDR3 has 10 residues. V lost 5 bases and J lost 0, with 0 bases in between. This CDR3 is CSVSTDTQYF. For the CDR3, the DNA is TGCAGCGTTAGCACAGATACGCAGTATTTT.

V is TRBV5-4 and J is TRBJ2-5; the match to TRBD2 covers 11 bases. The CDR3 sequence is 16 residues long. The germline gives CDR1 SGHNT, CDR2 YYREEE (reference sequence). Losses at the gene ends were 3 bases for V and 0 bases for J; bases not matched to a gene: 4. For the CDR3, the DNA is TGTGCCAGCAGCTCGACTAGCGGGGCGAACCAAGAGACCCAGTACTTC. Its translation is CASSSTSGANQETQYF.

J is TRBJ2-7 and V is TRBV30, with TRBD2 identical over 15 bases. The trim removed 4 bases at V and 3 bases at J, leaving 7 bases unmatched. There are 16 residues in the CDR3. CDR1 GTSNPN and CDR2 SVGIG come from the germline V gene (reference sequence). For the CDR3, the DNA is TGTGCCTGGACTAGAGGACTAGCGGGAGGGGACTACGAGCAGTACTTC. Translating gives CAWTRGLAGGDYEQYF.

This clonotype was found once. This rearrangement joins TRBV20-1 to TRBJ1-1; no definite D call. Trimming left V 4 bases short and J 5 bases short, with 11 bases between. The CDR3 is 12 residues long. Germline CDR1 is DFQATT and CDR2 is SNEGSKA (reference sequence). For the CDR3, the DNA is TGCAGTGCTAATCGACTGCGGACTGAAGCTTTCTTT. It encodes CSANRLRTEAFF.